This T cell receptor beta chain appears in the sequencing data of a study of blood T cell repertoires in COVID-19. Turning to the study itself: The samples span acute and convalescent COVID-19 from the United States, Italy and Spain. The cDNA or gDNA used as material had been derived from T cells, B-cell-depleted T cells, or PBMCs.

Per the original methods: Reference gene primer amplification gave estimated nucleated cell counts. Method: immunoSEQ multiplex PCR; TCRdb's copy keeps in-frame clones and lacks some. V, J and clone size derive from that table, while D and trimming were established from the DNA sequence. The profile shows over 200,000 clones, 88% of them singletons. The CDR3 is 15 residues long. Trimming cost V 2 bases and J 0 bases; bases outside gene matches: 3. The germline V gene encodes CDR1 SGHRS and CDR2 YFSETQ. The sequenced sample was peripheral blood. The receptor's source is a human donor in a cohort sampled during active COVID-19. J is TRBJ2-7 and V is TRBV5-1; 9 bases are a match to TRBD1. CDR3 coding DNA: TGCGCCAGCAGCTTCGGACAGGGGCGCTCCTACGAGCAGTACTTC. This gives the protein CASSFGQGRSYEQYF.